This T cell receptor (beta chain) was recorded in a study of immune characterization of retroperitoneal liposarcoma. TCRdb used MiXCR to reprocess the PCR reads, holding one entry per CDR3 protein. The data contain approximately 10,000 distinct CDR3 sequences, approximately 30% of them singletons. Germline V gene sequence: CDR1 MNHNY, CDR2 SVGAGI (reference sequence). The CDR3 runs to 13 residues. The sequenced sample was tumor tissue. The chain employs TRBV6-6 and TRBJ2-4, with no clear D. The J call is doubtful: the DNA matches TRBJ2-5 better. This TCR was sampled from a female donor with retroperitoneal liposarcoma. In DNA, the CDR3 is TGTGCCAGCAGTCCCCGGGCCGGCGGGACCCAGTACTTC. It encodes CASSPRAGGTQYF.